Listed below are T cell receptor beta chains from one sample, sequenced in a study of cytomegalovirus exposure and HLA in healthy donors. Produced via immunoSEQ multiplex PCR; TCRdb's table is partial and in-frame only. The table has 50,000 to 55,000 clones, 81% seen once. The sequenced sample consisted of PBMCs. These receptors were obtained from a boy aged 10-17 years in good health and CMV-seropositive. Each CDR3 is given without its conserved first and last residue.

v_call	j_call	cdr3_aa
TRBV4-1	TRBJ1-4	ASSLQFGEKLF
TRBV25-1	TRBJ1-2	ASPPEIYGYT
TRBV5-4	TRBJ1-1	ASSLGQGAEAF
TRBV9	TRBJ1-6	ASSPPEGTDRGESPLH
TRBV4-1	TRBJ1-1	ASSQADRAGEAF
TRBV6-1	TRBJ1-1	ASRRGTEAF
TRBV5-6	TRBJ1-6	ASSPYPTVNSPLH
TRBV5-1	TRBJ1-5	ASSLWGESNQPQH
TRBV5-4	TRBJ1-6	ASSPSTGSNSPLH
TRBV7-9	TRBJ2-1	ATPSAGGSYNEQF
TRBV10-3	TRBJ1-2	AISDPTGFYGYT
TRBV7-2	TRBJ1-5	ASSVTGQPQH
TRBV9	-	ASGEHEQY
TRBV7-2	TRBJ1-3	ASSTQSVSGNTIY
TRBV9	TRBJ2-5	ASSGRERASGVETQY